This T cell receptor (beta chain) comes out of a study of T-cell reconstitution after alpha-beta-depleted transplantation in children. Germline lookup yields CDR1 KGHDR and CDR2 SFDVKD. V shed 3 bases, J shed 4 bases, and the junction held 1 base outside the gene matches. The CDR3 is made up of 14 amino acids. A library of TCRbeta sequences, prepared with unique molecular identifiers, was generated. TCRdb re-called the PCR reads through MiXCR, storing one row per CDR3 protein. The data hold roughly 590,000 distinct CDR3 sequences, with around 17% observed a single time. This clonotype was recorded at least ten times.

This specimen consisted of PBMCs from the stem cell graft donor, obtained from the stem cell graft. The TCR originated in a human donor who donated a stem cell graft to a child with acute myeloid leukemia. The chain is built from TRBV24-1 and TRBJ2-2; 7 bases agree with TRBD2. CDR3 amino acids: CATSDPGGTGELFF. The CDR3 bases are TGTGCCACCAGTGATCCGGGGGGCACCGGGGAGCTGTTTTTT.